This TCR beta chain was recovered during a study of shared clonotypes between healthy human individuals. Study as a whole: Each donor's CD4 naive and CD4 memory cells filled three plates apiece, CD8 naive two, and CD8 memory one.

Naive CD8 cells lacked CD45RO and underwent positive selection for CCR7, leaving out terminally differentiated effector memory CD45RA+ cells. The CDR3 consists of 16 residues. Trimming removed 1 base from V and 4 bases from J, with 14 bases in between. In germline, CDR1 is LGHNA, CDR2 YNFKEQ. Findings and caveats of the study: Sampling was confined to blood; repertoires within tissues likely differ. An anticipated effect of sequencing depth on clonotype sharing among donors was recognized.

TCRdb's copy holds only in-frame clones and misses some; the assay was immunoSEQ multiplex PCR. The repertoire consists of about 2.2 million clones, with about 93% occurring once and the leading ten covering roughly 1.7%. Concerning this clone itself: The antigen remains unidentified.

Material: naive CD8+ T cells from PBMCs. The TCR originated in a young man in good health. Some clones in this sample may be carry-over from other donors' samples. The chain has TRBV4-2 and TRBJ2-1; weak D call: TRBD2 (6 bases). The CDR3 coding sequence is TGTGCCAGCAGCCAAGCGGGAGAGGCTGTTTACAATGAGCAGTTCTTC. Protein sequence: CASSQAGEAVYNEQFF.